This is a list of T cell receptor beta chains from one sample in a study of CD4 and CD8 cells across lung adenocarcinoma regions. TCRdb analysed the PCR reads with MiXCR anew, one entry per CDR3 protein. The sample lists some 11,000 distinct CDR3 sequences, under 55% occurring once. The sample consisted of CD8+ T cells from the margin of a lung tumor. Receptors originate from a female donor with lung adenocarcinoma. The CD4 and CD8 labels of this study may be unreliable. The CDR3 runs from the conserved cysteine through the conserved F or W.

>TRBV6-5
CASSYSRGGGTQYF
>TRBV12-5
CASVMAAGAYGYTF
>TRBV10-3
CAIKKGQGKGEQFF
>TRBV4-1
CASLKLGQAGDTGELFF
>TRBV6-1
CASRGEGGCGPETQYF
>TRBV7-3
CASSPLAGDEQFF
>TRBV6-1
CASRPEWGGQETQYF
>TRBV6-2/TRBV6-3
CASTDRGLAGGGTDTQYF
>TRBV30
CAWSGSRTGASYEQYF
>TRBV6-1
CASSEAGTSFYNEQFF
>TRBV6-5
CASSYEAGKGNTQYF
>TRBV10-2
CAAGPWAKDIQYF
>TRBV9
CASSPGLVTDTQYF
>TRBV6-2/TRBV6-3
CASSYSLLTYEQYF
>TRBV20-1
CSARDLGGPQETQYF
>TRBV12-3/TRBV12-4
CASSLAGENEKLFF
>TRBV9
CASSVAPQAGTGYTF
>TRBV7-2
CASSLVVGQQETQYF
>TRBV27
CASSLARGYEQFF
>TRBV7-9
CASSFLGGPSTDTQYF
>TRBV12-3/TRBV12-4
CASSPRSSYNEQFF
>TRBV10-3
CAIPRTGATNTQYF
>TRBV28
CASSGGGVLATNIQYF
>TRBV25-1
CASSETSTPTGYNEQFF
>TRBV10-1
CASSDYRDSLNNEQFF
>TRBV11-2
CASSLGAGPPNTGELFF
>TRBV27
CASSLVSLAMSSEQFF
>TRBV25-1
CASSSSGGALGEQFF
>TRBV7-2
CASSLDPTFYNEQFF
>TRBV10-2
CASSELGFFEDRDFSDTQYF
>TRBV6-1
CASSETPGQNTGELFF
>TRBV27
CASRGGQGRGGYTF
>TRBV6-1
CASTFGVSNTETQYF
>TRBV6-1
CASTPWRTGRFNEQFF
>TRBV6-5
CASSYSIRGGDTQYF
>TRBV12-3/TRBV12-4
CASRAQTGNNEKLFF
>TRBV6-5
CASSYGGGVYEQFF
>TRBV12-3/TRBV12-4
CASTQTSGGGTDTQYF
>TRBV6-2/TRBV6-3
CASSVGRTGEQFF
>TRBV20-1
CSARRGSYNSPLHF
>TRBV10-3
CVRGLHAVSTDTQYF
>TRBV10-1
CASSGLTTKDTQYF
>TRBV7-7
CASSPAGFSGEQYF
>TRBV10-2
CASAGRERETQYF
>TRBV12-3/TRBV12-4
CASKWTQAETQYF
>TRBV29-1
CSVRGVQETQYF
>TRBV6-5
CASSQGGQPQHF
>TRBV24-1
CATSEQGRETQYF
>TRBV27
CASSLGLAKWELFF
>TRBV6-1
CASSEPSGEGEETQYF
>TRBV11-2
CASSSIGTVDNEQFF
>TRBV7-2
CASSLGGIQGRSPLHF
>TRBV6-1
CASSEAFFGNYEQYF